The 18 T cell receptor beta chains listed next were all sequenced from one sample in a study of T cell repertoires in cytomegalovirus infection. TCRdb reprocessed the reads with MiXCR, giving one entry per CDR3 protein. The sample holds around 740,000 distinct CDR3 sequences; roughly a third are singletons and the top ten take about 2.8%. Specimen: PBMCs. These receptors were taken from a human donor in good health (CMV status not recorded). Some clones in this sample may be carry-over from other donors' samples.

The CDR3 DNA reads TGTGCCAGCAGTCCTCCAAACAGGGTTGGGGCCTCCTACGAGCAGTACTTC. Its protein product is CASSPPNRVGASYEQYF. V usage is TRBV28 and J usage is TRBJ2-7; tentatively, D is TRBD1 (6 bases). CDR1 and CDR2 (germline): MDHEN, SYDVKM. Trimming removed 5 bases at V and 0 bases at J, with 20 bases between. There are 17 residues in the CDR3.

This sequence joins TRBV19 and TRBJ1-3, with D possibly being TRBD1 (5 bases). Germline values: CDR1 LNHDA, CDR2 SQIVND (reference sequence). Deletions cut 9 bases from V and 5 bases from J, with 20 bases between. This CDR3 spans 15 amino acids. CDR3 amino acids: CASSRDGQGRNTIYF. In DNA form, the CDR3 reads TGTGCCAGCAGCCGAGACGGTCAGGGAAGAAACACCATATATTTT.

A remark on this clonotype: A much larger clone lies one base from this, so it may be a read error. The rearrangement uses TRBV7-6 and TRBJ2-7; a weak D match, TRBD1 (5 bases). This CDR3 is 14 amino acids long. Germline CDR1 is SGHVS and CDR2 is FNYEAQ. The CDR3 region is CASSLTSTAYEKYF. For the CDR3, the DNA is TGTGCCAGCAGCTTAACATCGACAGCCTACGAGAAGTACTTC.

This clonotype occurred a few times. The V and J genes are TRBV11-2 and TRBJ2-5, with TRBD2 identical over 9 bases. Germline values: CDR1 SGHAT, CDR2 FQNNGV. V was clipped by 3 bases and J by 2 bases; unmatched bases: 16. CDR3 length equals 19 residues. The CDR3 sequence is CASSLVSALAGTKQETQYF. CDR3 DNA: TGTGCCAGCAGCTTGGTTTCCGCGCTAGCGGGGACGAAACAAGAGACCCAGTACTTC.

This clonotype came up a few times. The rearrangement joins TRBV11-2 to TRBJ2-3; D possibly corresponds to TRBD2 (7 bases). Germline values: CDR1 SGHAT, CDR2 FQNNGV. This CDR3 comprises 16 residues. V lost 5 bases, J lost 2 bases, and 17 bases lay in between. The CDR3 spells CASSLPLAGATDTQYF. The CDR3 DNA sequence: TGTGCCAGCAGCCTACCCTTGGCGGGGGCCACAGATACGCAGTATTTT.

In this sample, this clonotype turned up many times. The rearrangement joins TRBV12-3 or TRBV12-4 to TRBJ2-1, with a possible D match to TRBD2 (5 bases). This CDR3 is built from 16 residues. V lost 3 bases and J lost 3, with 15 bases in between. CDR3 residues: CASSFENRRDYNEQFF. CDR3 nucleotide sequence: TGTGCCAGCAGTTTCGAGAATCGCCGGGACTACAATGAGCAGTTCTTC.

This clonotype has just a few counts. The rearrangement uses TRBV15 and TRBJ2-2; either TRBD1 or TRBD2 may fit D (5 bases each). The CDR3 has 15 residues. Trimming removed 1 base at V and 6 bases at J, with 12 bases between. CDR1 is LNHNV and CDR2 is YYDKDF in the germline V gene (reference sequence). CDR3 sequence reads: CATSRARGDAGELFF. The DNA of the CDR3 is TGTGCCACCAGCAGAGCGAGAGGGGATGCCGGGGAGCTGTTTTTT.

This clonotype was found a few times. The chain carries TRBV29-1 and TRBJ1-2, with a tentative D call TRBD1 (6 bases). The V end was cut by 0 bases, the J end by 6 bases, with 11 bases between. From germline, CDR1 is SQVTM and CDR2 ANQGSEA. The CDR3 runs 13 residues. The CDR3, as DNA: TGCAGCGTTGAAGATCCGGGGGCGAATGGCTACACCTTC. It yields the protein CSVEDPGANGYTF.

This clonotype was seen a few times. This chain connects TRBV28 to TRBJ1-5; D perhaps matches TRBD1 (5 bases). The CDR3 is made up of 18 amino acids. Germline V gene lookup returns CDR1 MDHEN and CDR2 SYDVKM. The ends were cut back, 5 bases at V and 0 bases at J, with 20 bases in the middle. The CDR3 coding sequence is TGTGCCAGCAGTCCCGACAGACTTCCAAATCTTAGCAATCAGCCCCAGCATTTT. This encodes CASSPDRLPNLSNQPQHF.

The rearrangement joins TRBV30 to TRBJ2-1, with 8 bases aligning to TRBD1. The CDR3 extends over 12 amino acids. Germline CDR1 GTSNPN, CDR2 SVGIG (reference sequence). J was trimmed by 7 bases and V by 8 bases; bases with no gene match: 7. CDR3 residues: CARQTGGNEQFF. In DNA, the CDR3 is TGTGCCCGGCAAACAGGGGGGAATGAGCAGTTCTTC.

The chain carries TRBV4-1 and TRBJ2-7; D might be TRBD1 (5 bases). Looked up from germline, CDR1 is MGHRA and CDR2 is YSYEKL. The V gene lost 0 bases and the J gene lost 2 bases, with 11 bases spanning the gap. The CDR3 extends over 15 amino acids. CDR3 sequence: CASSQDLGATYEQYF. DNA of the CDR3: TGCGCCAGCAGCCAAGACCTTGGGGCTACCTACGAGCAGTACTTC.

This clonotype occurred a few times. The gene calls are TRBV7-8 and TRBJ2-2; the match to TRBD2 covers 7 bases. Germline V gene lookup returns CDR1 SGHVS and CDR2 FQNEAQ. The CDR3 sequence is 16 residues long. V shed 1 base, J shed 1 base, and the junction held 3 bases outside the gene matches. DNA for the CDR3: TGTGCCAGCAGCTTAGTGGGGGGGAAGAACACCGGGGAGCTGTTTTTT. Its translation: CASSLVGGKNTGELFF.

The J gene is TRBJ1-2, the V gene TRBV6-2 or TRBV6-3, with a weak D call TRBD1 (5 bases). V dropped 5 bases and J dropped 6 bases, with 16 bases sitting between them. The CDR3 runs 14 residues. Germline V gene sequence: CDR1 MNHEY, CDR2 SVGEGT. The CDR3 protein is CASSQPGRGDGYTF. Written as DNA, the CDR3 is TGTGCCAGCAGTCAACCGGGACGAGGGGATGGCTACACCTTC.

This clonotype was seen at least ten times. The CDR3 DNA reads TGTGCCAGCAGCTCAGGGACAGGTGGCTACACCTTC. Residues: CASSSGTGGYTF. J is TRBJ1-2 and V is TRBV7-2; TRBD1 matches at 8 bases. This CDR3 spans 12 amino acids. The junction had 2 bases not matched to a gene; V was cut back by 4 bases and J by 7 bases. The V gene's germline CDR1 is SGHTA and CDR2 FQGNSA.

This clonotype has more than one count but fewer than ten. The chain uses TRBV20-1 and TRBJ2-3, with 7 nucleotides matching TRBD1. This CDR3 is built from 14 residues. Looked up from germline, CDR1 is DFQATT and CDR2 is SNEGSKA (reference sequence). V lost 5 bases, J lost 3 bases, and 8 bases stayed unmatched. CDR3 sequence reads: CSAAPSTGTDTQYF. DNA for the CDR3: TGCAGTGCTGCACCCTCGACAGGGACAGATACGCAGTATTTT.

This clonotype has a handful of counts. The gene calls are TRBV6-8 and TRBJ1-2; unclear D gene. The V and J ends lost 5 bases and 0 bases respectively, with 13 bases between them. Germline V gives CDR1 MNHGY, CDR2 SAAAGT. The length of the CDR3 is 15 residues. The CDR3 bases are TGTGCCAGCAGTCCGAGGCGGACTACTAACTATGGCTACACCTTC. It yields the protein CASSPRRTTNYGYTF.

Only a few counts were recorded for this clonotype. The chain employs TRBV5-4 and TRBJ2-7; D remains ambiguous. Germline CDR1 reads SGHNT; CDR2 reads YYREEE (reference sequence). The length of the CDR3 is 12 residues. Trimming removed 3 bases at V and 7 bases at J, with 11 bases between. CDR3 region: CASSYHMEEQYF. The CDR3 nucleotides are TGTGCCAGCAGCTATCACATGGAAGAGCAGTACTTC.

The rearrangement uses TRBV5-8 and TRBJ1-2; the D gene is possibly TRBD1 (5 bases). With 1 base removed from V and 4 bases from J, the gap between germline ends came to 14 bases. The germline CDR1 and CDR2 sequences are SGHTS and YDEGEE. The CDR3 is 15 amino acids. As DNA, the CDR3 is TGTGCCAGCAGCTTGTTCCCAGGGAAGGTCTATGGCTACACCTTC. This codes for CASSLFPGKVYGYTF.